These 32 T cell receptor beta chains originate from one sample sequenced in a study of shared clonotypes between healthy human individuals (dated by TCRdb to 2019 to 2021). CD8 naive samples were CD45RO-negative cells positively selected for CCR7, giving a CD45RA+CCR7+ population that excluded TemRA cells. Library prep was done by the immunoSEQ multiplex PCR assay. Sourced from immuneACCESS, this table was stored by TCRdb with only in-frame sequences that have V and J called. A share of the clones is absent; for the studies checked, an unresolved V gene accounts for under half, and the remainder has no known explanation. This sample gives around 1.9 million clones in total; just under 95% of them show up just once. Roughly 1.7% of the sample lies in the top ten. The sample taken for sequencing was naive CD8+ T cells from PBMCs. In the paper's terms, the cell subset or site label means: CD45RA+CCR7+. The receptors originated from a man aged 18 to 30 in good health. Some clones in this sample may be carry-over from other donors' samples.

V is TRBV6-5 and J is TRBJ1-2, with D possibly TRBD1 on 5 matching bases. The V and J ends lost 7 bases and 0 bases respectively, with 15 bases between them. This CDR3 region has 15 residues. Germline CDR1 reads MNHEY; CDR2 reads SVGAGI. DNA of the CDR3: TGTGCCAGCACCGAGGTGATGGGGGCTAACTATGGCTACACCTTC. The encoded protein is CASTEVMGANYGYTF.

The genes are TRBV18 and TRBJ1-4, with a possible D match to TRBD1 (5 bases). Germline values: CDR1 KGHSH, CDR2 LQKENI. CDR3 size: 14 residues. The germline V and J ends were trimmed by 3 bases and 4 bases, with 9 bases remaining between them. In nucleotides, the CDR3 is TGTGCCAGCTCACCCGACCAGGGTAATGAAAAACTGTTTTTT. It yields the protein CASSPDQGNEKLFF.

The CDR3 protein is CASSFEDGPWEKLFF. The CDR3 nucleotides read TGTGCCAGCAGCTTCGAGGACGGGCCTTGGGAAAAACTGTTTTTT. The chain is built from TRBV7-7 and TRBJ1-4; D is unresolved. Deletions cut 3 bases from V and 8 bases from J, with 16 bases between. The CDR3 contains 15 residues. Germline V gene data show CDR1 as SSHAT and CDR2 as FNYEAQ (reference sequence). The variable domain in full, completed from reference TRBV7-7 and TRBJ1-4, reads GAGVSQSPRYKVTKRGQDVTLRCDPISSHATLYWYQQALGQGPEFLTYFNYEAQPDKSGLPSDRFSAERPEGSISTLTIQRTEQRDSAMYRCASSFEDGPWEKLFFGSGTQLSVL.

For this clone: Other DNA sequences in the same sample also yield this CDR3. The chain joins TRBV19 to TRBJ2-7; a weak D match, TRBD1 (7 bases). The V end was cut by 1 base, the J end by 1 base, with 11 bases between. Germline V gene data show CDR1 as LNHDA and CDR2 as SQIVND (reference sequence). The CDR3 is made up of 15 amino acids. Here the CDR3 reads CASSIGQGGSYEQYF. For the CDR3, the DNA is TGTGCCAGTAGTATAGGCCAGGGGGGATCCTACGAGCAGTACTTC.

The chain has TRBV9 and TRBJ1-2; TRBD1 might be the D (5 bases). The CDR3 length is 14 residues. The V and J ends lost 0 bases and 5 bases respectively, with 11 bases between them. CDR1 is SGDLS and CDR2 is YYNGEE in the germline V gene. The DNA for the CDR3 is TGTGCCAGCAGCGTAGGAGACAGTGTATATGGCTACACCTTC. Its translation: CASSVGDSVYGYTF.

V is TRBV9 and J is TRBJ2-2; 11 nucleotides agree with TRBD2. Germline CDR1 reads SGDLS; CDR2 reads YYNGEE. Trimming cost V 5 bases and J 7 bases; bases outside gene matches: 7. This CDR3 contains 15 residues. The CDR3, as DNA: TGTGCCAGCAGTGTACTAGCGGGAGCGGACGGGGAGCTGTTTTTT. It translates to CASSVLAGADGELFF.

V and J are TRBV13 and TRBJ2-1; a possible D gene is TRBD1 (6 bases). The CDR3 spans 15 residues. CDR1 is PRHDT and CDR2 is FYEKMQ in the germline V gene (reference sequence). V was cut by 6 bases and J by 3 bases, with 15 bases left in between. The CDR3 nucleotides read TGTGCCAGCAGGAACTTAAGACAGGACTACAATGAGCAGTTCTTC. Translated, it gives CASRNLRQDYNEQFF.

V is TRBV25-1 and J is TRBJ2-1; D unresolved. The germline CDR1 and CDR2 sequences are MGHDK and SYGVNS. The CDR3 length is 14 residues. V was shortened by 4 bases and J by 0 bases, with 7 bases between the two germline ends. CDR3 in DNA: TGTGCCAGCAGTGTTAAGAGCTCCTACAATGAGCAGTTCTTC. This gives the protein CASSVKSSYNEQFF. The variable domain in full, with the rest retrieved from reference TRBV25-1 and TRBJ2-1, is EADIYQTPRYLVIGTGKKITLECSQTMGHDKMYWYQQDPGMELHLIHYSYGVNSTEKGDLSSESTVSRIRTEHFPLTLESARPSHTSQYLCASSVKSSYNEQFFGPGTRLTVL.

V is TRBV18 and J is TRBJ1-2; 9 bases are a match to TRBD1. V lost 6 bases, J lost 3 bases, and 11 bases stayed unmatched. The CDR3 spans 16 residues. Germline V lookup: CDR1 KGHSH, CDR2 LQKENI. DNA of the CDR3: TGTGCCAGCTCCCCTCGTAGGGACAGGGCTGACTATGGCTACACCTTC. It specifies CASSPRRDRADYGYTF.

The chain combines TRBV7-9 with TRBJ1-2; D ambiguous. The CDR3 totals 13 residues. Germline V gene sequence: CDR1 SEHNR, CDR2 FQNEAQ (reference sequence). Trimming removed 1 base from V and 4 bases from J, with 7 bases in between. The CDR3 sequence: CASSLGQSYGYTF. The CDR3 DNA is TGTGCCAGCAGCTTAGGGCAGAGCTATGGCTACACCTTC.

CDR3 residues: CASSTTVISYEQYF. The CDR3 DNA reads as TGTGCCAGCAGCACGACAGTGATCTCCTACGAGCAGTACTTC. The chain uses TRBV11-2 and TRBJ2-7; a possible D gene is TRBD1 (5 bases). CDR1 is SGHAT and CDR2 is FQNNGV in the germline V gene. Trimming shortened V by 5 bases and J by 0 bases, and 11 bases separated the two germline ends. This CDR3 is built from 14 residues. Complete variable domain (other parts from reference TRBV11-2 and TRBJ2-7): EAGVAQSPRYKIIEKRQSVAFWCNPISGHATLYWYQQILGQGPKLLIQFQNNGVVDDSQLPKDRFSAERLKGVDSTLKIQPAKLEDSAVYLCASSTTVISYEQYFGPGTRLTVT.

The DNA of the CDR3 is TGCAGCGTGTTGACAGATTACACTGAAGCTTTCTTT. Its translation is CSVLTDYTEAFF. The chain combines TRBV29-1 with TRBJ1-1; tentative D call: TRBD1 (5 bases). The ends were cut back, 6 bases at V and 3 bases at J, with 11 bases in the middle. CDR3 size: 12 residues. In germline, CDR1 is SQVTM, CDR2 ANQGSEA. Drawing the rest from reference TRBV29-1 and TRBJ1-1, the complete variable domain is SAVISQKPSRDICQRGTSLTIQCQVDSQVTMMFWYRQQPGQSLTLIATANQGSEATYESGFVIDKFPISRPNLTFSTLTVSNMSPEDSSIYLCSVLTDYTEAFFGQGTRLTVV.

This sequence joins TRBV7-9 and TRBJ2-4; maybe TRBD1 (6 bases). The germline CDR1 and CDR2 sequences are SEHNR and FQNEAQ (reference sequence). CDR3 length: 15 residues. Trimming removed 5 bases at V and 3 bases at J, with 14 bases between. The CDR3 sequence is CASSPRTGNKNIQYF. The CDR3 DNA reads as TGTGCCAGCAGCCCCCGAACAGGGAACAAAAACATTCAGTACTTC.

This chain connects TRBV11-2 to TRBJ2-3; 13 bases are shared with TRBD2. Trimming took 5 bases from V and 2 from J; bases not matched to a gene: 13. The CDR3 totals 19 residues. Germline CDR1 SGHAT, CDR2 FQNNGV. The chain's CDR3 is CASSATAVLAGGPTDTQYF. For the CDR3, the DNA is TGTGCCAGCAGCGCCACCGCAGTACTAGCGGGAGGGCCCACAGATACGCAGTATTTT.

CDR3 protein: CASSLGGRTTYEQYF. CDR3 in DNA: TGTGCCAGCAGCTTAGGTGGGCGGACAACCTACGAGCAGTACTTC. This chain uses TRBV7-9 with TRBJ2-7, with a weak D call TRBD1 (5 bases). This CDR3 has 15 residues. V was clipped by 1 base and J by 2 bases, with 12 bases between them. The germline V gene encodes CDR1 SEHNR and CDR2 FQNEAQ (reference sequence).

Regarding this clone: The same CDR3 arises from other DNA sequences in this sample as well. The chain combines TRBV7-9 with TRBJ2-3; TRBD2 agrees at 7 bases. The CDR3 runs 15 residues. Germline V gene lookup returns CDR1 SEHNR and CDR2 FQNEAQ (reference sequence). With 0 bases clipped from V and 1 base from J, the junction kept 1 base outside the gene matches. This chain's CDR3 is CASSLALAGTDTQYF. The CDR3 nucleotides are TGTGCCAGCAGCTTAGCGCTAGCGGGCACAGATACGCAGTATTTT.

This chain links TRBV7-9 with TRBJ1-5; D is undetermined. Trimming left V 3 bases short and J 2 bases short, with 20 bases between. Germline assignment: CDR1 SEHNR and CDR2 FQNEAQ (reference sequence). The CDR3 contains 18 residues. In DNA, the CDR3 is TGTGCCAGCAGCTTGCTACCCCTCGGGGTGGCGGGCAATCAGCCCCAGCATTTT. It codes for CASSLLPLGVAGNQPQHF.

This rearrangement joins TRBV7-9 to TRBJ1-2; D remains ambiguous. CDR3 length: 12 amino acids. Germline assignment: CDR1 SEHNR and CDR2 FQNEAQ (reference sequence). V was shortened by 6 bases and J by 4 bases, with 9 bases between the two germline ends. The CDR3 nucleotides are TGTGCCAGCAGTACAGCCTTCTATGGCTACACCTTC. Translating gives CASSTAFYGYTF.

The CDR3 nucleotides read TGTGCCTGGAGGACCCTCGATAGCGGGAGCTCCTACGAGCAGTACTTC. Protein product: CAWRTLDSGSSYEQYF. V and J are TRBV30 and TRBJ2-7; 9 bases are shared with TRBD2. The CDR3 runs 16 residues. CDR1 and CDR2 from the germline V gene are GTSNPN and SVGIG (reference sequence). V was pared by 3 bases and J by 0 bases, with 9 bases of the junction left unmatched.

About this clone itself: Other nucleotide sequences in the sample specify the same CDR3. CDR3 nucleotide sequence: TGTGCCAGCAGTACGGGCACAGGGGGTTACGAGCAGTACTTC. Residues: CASSTGTGGYEQYF. The chain couples TRBV27 to TRBJ2-7; the match to TRBD1 covers 8 bases. V was pared by 5 bases and J by 4 bases, with 7 bases of the junction left unmatched. CDR3 length equals 14 residues. Germline V gene sequence: CDR1 MNHEY, CDR2 SMNVEV (reference sequence).

The chain employs TRBV4-1 and TRBJ2-7; TRBD2 matches 11 bases. CDR1 and CDR2 from the germline V gene are MGHRA and YSYEKL. The CDR3 totals 16 residues. The V gene end was trimmed by 0 bases and the J gene end by 4 bases; junction bases not matched to a gene: 5. CDR3 protein: CASSQELAGEKYEQYF. CDR3 bases: TGCGCCAGCAGCCAAGAACTAGCGGGAGAGAAATACGAGCAGTACTTC.

The V call is TRBV27, the J call TRBJ2-3, with 16 bases matching TRBD2. The CDR3 is 19 amino acids. Trimming removed 4 bases from V and 6 bases from J; junction bases left unmatched: 13. Germline CDR1 MNHEY, CDR2 SMNVEV (reference sequence). The CDR3: CASSWKQGLAGGPADTQYF. Written as DNA, the CDR3 is TGTGCCAGCAGTTGGAAACAGGGACTAGCGGGAGGGCCCGCGGATACGCAGTATTTT.

The rearrangement joins TRBV4-3 to TRBJ2-1; possible D gene TRBD2, 6 bases. V was pared by 5 bases and J by 7 bases, with 18 bases between. Germline CDR1 and CDR2: LGHNA and YSLEER. The CDR3 runs 15 residues. The CDR3 nucleotides are TGCGCCAGCAGCTCCGGGACTCAAGGAAGTAATGAGCAGTTCTTC. Amino acid sequence: CASSSGTQGSNEQFF.

The chain couples TRBV6-5 to TRBJ1-2; D is perhaps TRBD1 (6 bases). Germline V gives CDR1 MNHEY, CDR2 SVGAGI. CDR3 length equals 12 residues. V dropped 10 bases and J dropped 4 bases, with 13 bases sitting between them. As DNA, the CDR3 is TGTGCCACCCTAGGGGGGTTCTATGGCTACACCTTC. Its translation: CATLGGFYGYTF.

The chain uses TRBV9 and TRBJ2-1; D remains ambiguous. Between the trimmed V and J ends, which lost 4 bases and 4 bases, there was a span of 15 bases. CDR3 length: 15 amino acids. Germline V gives CDR1 SGDLS, CDR2 YYNGEE. CDR3 residues: CASSSRPDVYNEQFF. The DNA of the CDR3 is TGTGCCAGCAGCTCCCGTCCGGACGTGTACAATGAGCAGTTCTTC. Together with reference TRBV9 and TRBJ2-1, the CDR3 gives the full variable domain: DSGVTQTPKHLITATGQRVTLRCSPRSGDLSVYWYQQSLDQGLQFLIQYYNGEERAKGNILERFSAQQFPDLHSELNLSSLELGDSALYFCASSSRPDVYNEQFFGPGTRLTVL.

The V gene is TRBV7-9, the J gene TRBJ1-2; D gene ambiguous. Looked up from germline, CDR1 is SEHNR and CDR2 is FQNEAQ (reference sequence). Trimming cost V 1 base and J 1 base, with 7 bases left between them. The CDR3 extends over 14 amino acids. The DNA of the CDR3 is TGTGCCAGCAGCTTAGTGCAGGTTAACTATGGCTACACCTTC. Translating it yields CASSLVQVNYGYTF.

The V gene is TRBV5-1, the J gene TRBJ1-2, with a tentative D call TRBD1 (5 bases). The CDR3 spans 17 residues. The ends were cut back, 0 bases at V and 7 bases at J, with 22 bases in the middle. CDR1 and CDR2 (germline): SGHRS, YFSETQ. CDR3 DNA sequence: TGCGCCAGCAGCTTGGAGGGGAACCACCGCGGGCCCAGTGGCTACACCTTC. Its translation is CASSLEGNHRGPSGYTF.

The chain is built from TRBV4-2 and TRBJ2-3, with TRBD2 identical over 9 bases. This CDR3 contains 16 residues. V gave up 0 bases and J gave up 3 bases; unmatched junction bases: 4. Looked up from germline, CDR1 is LGHNA and CDR2 is YNFKEQ. The CDR3 reads CASSQELAGWTDTQYF. DNA of the CDR3: TGTGCCAGCAGCCAAGAGCTAGCGGGATGGACAGATACGCAGTATTTT.

V gene TRBV7-9 combines with J gene TRBJ2-7; D might be TRBD2 (7 bases). Germline V lookup: CDR1 SEHNR, CDR2 FQNEAQ (reference sequence). There are 14 residues in the CDR3. V dropped 4 bases and J dropped 6 bases, with 16 bases sitting between them. CDR3 coding DNA: TGTGCCAGCAGCTCAGGGGAGGGCCGCCTCGAGCAGTACTTC. Residues: CASSSGEGRLEQYF.

The genes are TRBV13 and TRBJ2-5; D gene uncertain. CDR3 length: 16 amino acids. The germline CDR1 and CDR2 sequences are PRHDT and FYEKMQ (reference sequence). Trimming took 4 bases from V and 5 from J, leaving 20 bases between them. The CDR3: CASSSQGPRTAETQYF. The CDR3 nucleotides are TGTGCCAGCAGCTCCCAAGGACCCCGCACCGCGGAGACCCAGTACTTC.

CDR3 DNA sequence: TGTGCCTCTCTAGGGTGGCGTAGCGCCCGAGGTCGGCTCTACGAGCAGTACTTC. Residues: CASLGWRSARGRLYEQYF. V gene TRBV30 combines with J gene TRBJ2-7; D is perhaps TRBD2 (5 bases). The length of the CDR3 is 18 residues. Germline lookup yields CDR1 GTSNPN and CDR2 SVGIG (reference sequence). The germline V and J ends were trimmed by 7 bases and 3 bases, with 31 bases remaining between them.

This chain links TRBV7-9 with TRBJ2-7, with D possibly being TRBD2 (6 bases). The CDR3 has 13 amino acids. Trimming took off 7 bases at V and 5 bases at J, with 15 bases between the two ends. The germline CDR1 and CDR2 sequences are SEHNR and FQNEAQ (reference sequence). Here the CDR3 reads CASNNNPGDEQYF. The CDR3, as DNA: TGTGCCAGCAACAACAACCCGGGAGACGAGCAGTACTTC. The full variable domain, completed using reference TRBV7-9 and TRBJ2-7, is DTGVSQNPRHKITKRGQNVTFRCDPISEHNRLYWYRQTLGQGPEFLTYFQNEAQLEKSRLLSDRFSAERPKGSFSTLEIQRTEQGDSAMYLCASNNNPGDEQYFGPGTRLTVT.